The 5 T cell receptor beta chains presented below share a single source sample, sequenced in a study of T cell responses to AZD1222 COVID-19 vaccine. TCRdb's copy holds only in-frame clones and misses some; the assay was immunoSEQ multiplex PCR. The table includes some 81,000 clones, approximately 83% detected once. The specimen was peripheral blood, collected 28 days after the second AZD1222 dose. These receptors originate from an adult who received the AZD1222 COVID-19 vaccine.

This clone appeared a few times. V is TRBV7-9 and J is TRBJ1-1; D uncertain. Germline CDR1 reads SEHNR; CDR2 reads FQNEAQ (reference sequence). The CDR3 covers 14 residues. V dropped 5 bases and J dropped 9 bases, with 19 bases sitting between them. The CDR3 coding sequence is TGTGCCAGCAGCCGTAGCGTTCTTAGGCCTCAAGCTTTCTTT. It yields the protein CASSRSVLRPQAFF.

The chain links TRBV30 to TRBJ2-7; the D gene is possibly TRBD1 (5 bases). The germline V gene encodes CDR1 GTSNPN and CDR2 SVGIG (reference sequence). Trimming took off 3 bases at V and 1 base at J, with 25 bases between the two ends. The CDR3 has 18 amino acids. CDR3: CAWRFMLISTDKSYEQYF. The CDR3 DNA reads TGTGCCTGGAGGTTTATGCTTATATCGACGGACAAATCCTACGAGCAGTACTTC.

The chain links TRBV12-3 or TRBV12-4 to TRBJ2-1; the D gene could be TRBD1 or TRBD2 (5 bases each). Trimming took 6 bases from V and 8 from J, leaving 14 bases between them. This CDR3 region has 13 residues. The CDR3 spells CASSPGPKDEQFF. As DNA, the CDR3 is TGTGCCAGCAGCCCGGGACCTAAGGATGAGCAGTTCTTC.

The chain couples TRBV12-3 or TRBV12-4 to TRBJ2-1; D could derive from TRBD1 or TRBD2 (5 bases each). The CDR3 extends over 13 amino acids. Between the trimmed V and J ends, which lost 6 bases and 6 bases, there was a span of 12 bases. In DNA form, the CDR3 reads TGTGCCAGCAGGGTACCGGGGCTCAATGAGCAGTTCTTC. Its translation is CASRVPGLNEQFF.

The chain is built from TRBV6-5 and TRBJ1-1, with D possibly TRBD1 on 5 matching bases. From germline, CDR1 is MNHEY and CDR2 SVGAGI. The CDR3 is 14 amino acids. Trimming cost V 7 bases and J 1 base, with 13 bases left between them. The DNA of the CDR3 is TGTGCCAGCACCCCCCAGGGACGGAACACTGAAGCTTTCTTT. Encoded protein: CASTPQGRNTEAFF.